The present TCR beta chain was sequenced within a study of radiotherapy plus CTLA-4 blockade in lung cancer. General study results and limits: Early blood T cell clone dynamics, with interferon-beta, were reported to best predict response.

Germline V gene lookup returns CDR1 SGHVS and CDR2 FNYEAQ. The CDR3 spans 16 residues. V dropped 2 bases and J dropped 8 bases, with 16 bases sitting between them. This table comes from immunoSEQ multiplex PCR, and its TCRdb copy is limited to in-frame clones, with some not included. The table has about 98,000 clones, around 83% seen once; the top ten hold roughly 3.5%. As concerns this clone: As yet, its antigen is unknown.

This sequence was found in a human donor with non-small cell lung cancer who had a partial response to radiotherapy plus ipilimumab. The sample in question was peripheral blood, obtained from a patient treated with radiotherapy plus ipilimumab. The chain is built from TRBV7-6 and TRBJ2-6; weak D call: TRBD1 (5 bases). CDR3 amino acids: CASSLTQVSPSNVLTF. The CDR3 nucleotides are TGTGCCAGCAGCTTAACACAGGTCAGCCCATCCAACGTCCTGACTTTC.